This TCR beta chain comes out of a study of cytomegalovirus exposure and HLA in healthy donors. V lost 0 bases and J lost 4, with 5 bases in between. Germline CDR1 is SGHTS and CDR2 is YDEGEE. There are 13 residues in the CDR3. The PCR contained 60 Vbeta and 13 Jbeta primers. The method was immunoSEQ multiplex PCR; TCRdb's version includes in-frame clones alone and lacks a portion of them. The data hold roughly 110,000 clones, with under 85% observed a single time. The sequence was obtained from a male donor in good health and CMV-seronegative. The chain uses TRBV5-8 and TRBJ2-1; no definite D call. The sequencing input was PBMCs. The CDR3 loop is CASSLAIYNEQFF. The DNA of the CDR3 is TGTGCCAGCAGCTTGGCCATTTACAATGAGCAGTTCTTC.